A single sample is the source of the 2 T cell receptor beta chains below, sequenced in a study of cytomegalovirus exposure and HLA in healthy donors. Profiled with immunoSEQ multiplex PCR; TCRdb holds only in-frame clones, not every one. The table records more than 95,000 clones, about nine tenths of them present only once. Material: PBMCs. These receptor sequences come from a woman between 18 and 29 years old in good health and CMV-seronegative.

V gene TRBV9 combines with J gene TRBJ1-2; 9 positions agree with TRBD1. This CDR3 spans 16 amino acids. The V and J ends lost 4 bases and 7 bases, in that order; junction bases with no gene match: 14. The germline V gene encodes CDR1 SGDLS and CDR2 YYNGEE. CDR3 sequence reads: CASSTGTGWNAGGYTF. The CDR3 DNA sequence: TGTGCCAGCAGCACCGGGACAGGGTGGAACGCAGGTGGCTACACCTTC. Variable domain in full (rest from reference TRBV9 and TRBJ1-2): DSGVTQTPKHLITATGQRVTLRCSPRSGDLSVYWYQQSLDQGLQFLIQYYNGEERAKGNILERFSAQQFPDLHSELNLSSLELGDSALYFCASSTGTGWNAGGYTFGSGTRLTVV.

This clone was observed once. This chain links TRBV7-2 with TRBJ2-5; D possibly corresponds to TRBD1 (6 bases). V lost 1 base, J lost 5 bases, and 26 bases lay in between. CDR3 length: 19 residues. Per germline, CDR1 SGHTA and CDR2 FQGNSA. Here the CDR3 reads CASSLELYTGRLYRETQYF. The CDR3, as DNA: TGTGCCAGCAGCTTAGAGCTATATACAGGGCGCCTTTATCGGGAGACCCAGTACTTC.